These 30 T cell receptor beta chains originate from one sample sequenced in a study of shared clonotypes between healthy human individuals. The table came from immunoSEQ multiplex PCR; TCRdb's copy has only in-frame clones and leaves some out. In the table there are about 680,000 clones, more than 70% of which are singletons. The source material was memory CD4+ T cells sorted from blood. As to subset: CD45RA-negative fraction. The receptor set was obtained from a woman between 25 and 40 years old in good health.

The chain uses TRBV28 and TRBJ2-7, with D tentatively TRBD2 (6 bases). Looked up from germline, CDR1 is MDHEN and CDR2 is SYDVKM. The CDR3 consists of 13 residues. Trimming removed 6 bases from V and 5 bases from J, with 14 bases in between. The CDR3 loop is CASRTGALNEQYF. The CDR3 DNA follows: TGTGCCAGCAGGACGGGAGCTTTGAACGAGCAGTACTTC.

The chain employs TRBV5-1 and TRBJ2-2, with a tentative D call TRBD1 (5 bases). Germline values: CDR1 SGHRS, CDR2 YFSETQ. The V gene lost 4 bases and the J gene lost 0 bases, with 10 bases spanning the gap. The CDR3 has 15 residues. CDR3 coding DNA: TGCGCCAGCAGCGTAGGGGCCGCGAACACCGGGGAGCTGTTTTTT. Translation gives CASSVGAANTGELFF.

The rearrangement links TRBV27 to TRBJ2-2; 7 positions agree with TRBD2. The V segment lost 3 bases and the J segment 7 bases; nucleotides outside the gene matches: 5. This CDR3 contains 14 residues. Germline lookup yields CDR1 MNHEY and CDR2 SMNVEV (reference sequence). The CDR3 here is CASSLATSYGELFF. The DNA for the CDR3 is TGTGCCAGCAGTTTGGCGACTAGCTACGGGGAGCTGTTTTTT.

This rearrangement joins TRBV7-9 to TRBJ2-2, with 12 nucleotides matching TRBD1. CDR1 SEHNR and CDR2 FQNEAQ come from the germline V gene (reference sequence). V was pared by 4 bases and J by 4 bases, with 7 bases of the junction left unmatched. The CDR3 has 17 residues. The CDR3 nucleotides are TGTGCCAGCAGCTGGGGATCGGGACAGGGGGCCACCGGGGAGCTGTTTTTT. This codes for CASSWGSGQGATGELFF. Full variable domain (remainder filled in from reference TRBV7-9 and TRBJ2-2): DTGVSQNPRHKITKRGQNVTFRCDPISEHNRLYWYRQTLGQGPEFLTYFQNEAQLEKSRLLSDRFSAERPKGSFSTLEIQRTEQGDSAMYLCASSWGSGQGATGELFFGEGSRLTVL.

The CDR3 reads CASSSGPTGTEAFF. The CDR3 DNA sequence: TGTGCCAGCAGCTCCGGCCCCACGGGAACTGAAGCTTTCTTT. The genes are TRBV7-6 and TRBJ1-1; no definite D call. Trimming took off 4 bases at V and 5 bases at J, with 14 bases between the two ends. Germline CDR1 and CDR2: SGHVS and FNYEAQ. The CDR3 sequence is 14 residues long. The complete variable domain, with remaining parts taken from reference TRBV7-6 and TRBJ1-1, reads GAGVSQSPRYKVTKRGQDVALRCDPISGHVSLYWYRQALGQGPEFLTYFNYEAQQDKSGLPNDRFSAERPEGSISTLTIQRTEQRDSAMYRCASSSGPTGTEAFFGQGTRLTVV.

This clone was seen once. V usage is TRBV28 and J usage is TRBJ2-3; TRBD1 aligns across 10 bases. The CDR3 has 16 residues. The ends lost 6 bases at V and 2 bases at J; junction bases unmatched: 8. Germline V gene data show CDR1 as MDHEN and CDR2 as SYDVKM. Here the CDR3 DNA reads TGTGCCAGCAGCCACGCCGGACAGGGGGTCACAGATACGCAGTATTTT. It yields the protein CASSHAGQGVTDTQYF.

A few counts support this clone. V gene TRBV2 combines with J gene TRBJ1-5; no firm D call. Looked up from germline, CDR1 is SNHLY and CDR2 is FYNNEI. The CDR3 consists of 12 residues. With 7 bases removed from V and 6 bases from J, the gap between germline ends came to 10 bases. CDR3 in amino acids: CASMGDSQPQHF. CDR3 DNA: TGTGCCAGCATGGGAGATTCTCAGCCCCAGCATTTT.

This chain joins TRBV20-1 and TRBJ2-7, with D hard to call. The CDR3 totals 11 residues. In germline, CDR1 is DFQATT, CDR2 SNEGSKA (reference sequence). V was clipped by 6 bases and J by 9 bases, with 15 bases between them. DNA of the CDR3: TGCAGTGCCTCCGTCGGTGGCGGGCAGTACTTC. Residues: CSASVGGGQYF.

This clone was detected ten times or more. This chain links TRBV2 with TRBJ2-7; 9 nucleotides align to TRBD2. The CDR3 runs 13 residues. Germline loops: CDR1 SNHLY, CDR2 FYNNEI. J was trimmed by 5 bases and V by 6 bases; bases with no gene match: 5. The CDR3 here is CASSLAGKDEQYF. The CDR3 region has the DNA TGTGCCAGCAGCCTAGCGGGAAAGGACGAGCAGTACTTC.

V and J are TRBV7-2 and TRBJ2-6, with D maybe TRBD1 (6 bases). This CDR3 spans 17 amino acids. Between the trimmed V and J ends, which lost 5 bases and 1 base, there was a span of 15 bases. Germline CDR1 is SGHTA and CDR2 is FQGNSA. CDR3 amino acids: CASSLTTGISGANVLTF. CDR3 nucleotides: TGTGCCAGCAGCCTAACCACAGGGATATCTGGGGCCAACGTCCTGACTTTC.

The chain has TRBV5-4 and TRBJ2-2; 9 nucleotides align to TRBD2. The V gene's germline CDR1 is SGHNT and CDR2 YYREEE (reference sequence). The CDR3 has 15 residues. V dropped 4 bases and J dropped 4; count of bases not matched to a gene: 5. CDR3 region: CASSAAGGGTGELFF. The CDR3 nucleotides are TGTGCCAGCAGCGCTGCGGGAGGGGGCACCGGGGAGCTGTTTTTT. Full variable domain (remainder filled in from reference TRBV5-4 and TRBJ2-2): ETGVTQSPTHLIKTRGQQVTLRCSSQSGHNTVSWYQQALGQGPQFIFQYYREEENGRGNFPPRFSGLQFPNYSSELNVNALELDDSALYLCASSAAGGGTGELFFGEGSRLTVL.

This clone showed up just once. V and J are TRBV5-6 and TRBJ2-7; 9 bases are shared with TRBD2. The CDR3 is 13 residues long. The ends lost 2 bases at V and 3 bases at J; junction bases unmatched: 0. Germline V gene lookup returns CDR1 SGHDT and CDR2 YYEEEE. This chain's CDR3 is CASSFSGSYEQYF. CDR3 in DNA: TGTGCCAGCAGCTTTAGCGGGAGCTACGAGCAGTACTTC.

This clone came up once. The chain couples TRBV27 to TRBJ2-5, with 7 bases that match TRBD1. The trim removed 6 bases at V and 5 bases at J, leaving 6 bases unmatched. From germline, CDR1 is MNHEY and CDR2 SMNVEV (reference sequence). CDR3 length: 13 residues. CDR3 amino acids: CASSRGGAETQYF. DNA of the CDR3: TGTGCCAGCAGCCGAGGGGGCGCCGAGACCCAGTACTTC.

The chain links TRBV19 to TRBJ2-7, with 10 bases lining up with TRBD2. The CDR3 totals 15 residues. The germline V gene encodes CDR1 LNHDA and CDR2 SQIVND (reference sequence). After removal of 4 bases from V and 2 bases from J, the junction contained 5 bases not matched to a gene. Written as DNA, the CDR3 is TGTGCCAGTAGTACACTAGCGGGACTGACCTACGAGCAGTACTTC. Protein: CASSTLAGLTYEQYF.

The chain recombines TRBV19 with TRBJ2-2, with D unclear. Germline V gene data show CDR1 as LNHDA and CDR2 as SQIVND (reference sequence). CDR3 length: 12 residues. Trimming shortened V by 3 bases and J by 7 bases, and 6 bases separated the two germline ends. The CDR3, as DNA: TGTGCCAGTAGTATCTACAGCGGGGAGCTGTTTTTT. Its translation: CASSIYSGELFF.

V gene TRBV11-2 combines with J gene TRBJ2-1, with 8 bases fitting TRBD2. Germline CDR1 is SGHAT and CDR2 is FQNNGV. There are 13 residues in the CDR3. Trimming removed 6 bases from V and 7 bases from J; junction bases left unmatched: 5. This chain's CDR3 is CASRATSGNEQFF. The DNA of the CDR3 is TGTGCCAGCAGGGCCACTAGCGGAAATGAGCAGTTCTTC. The full variable domain, its missing parts supplied by reference TRBV11-2 and TRBJ2-1, is EAGVAQSPRYKIIEKRQSVAFWCNPISGHATLYWYQQILGQGPKLLIQFQNNGVVDDSQLPKDRFSAERLKGVDSTLKIQPAKLEDSAVYLCASRATSGNEQFFGPGTRLTVL.

The J gene is TRBJ2-7, the V gene TRBV11-2; 7 bases match TRBD2. The germline V gene has CDR1 SGHAT and CDR2 FQNNGV. The length of the CDR3 is 15 residues. V was clipped by 3 bases and J by 2 bases; unmatched bases: 7. The CDR3 reads CASSFVTGGPYEQYF. In nucleotides, the CDR3 is TGTGCCAGCAGCTTCGTGACGGGAGGCCCCTACGAGCAGTACTTC.

The chain combines TRBV5-1 with TRBJ1-2; a weak D match, TRBD1 (5 bases). The CDR3 has 14 amino acids. Germline V gene data show CDR1 as SGHRS and CDR2 as YFSETQ. With 4 bases removed from V and 7 bases from J, the gap between germline ends came to 17 bases. In nucleotides, the CDR3 is TGCGCCAGCAGCCCCATGACAGTGGGGAGTGGCTACACCTTC. It codes for CASSPMTVGSGYTF.

This rearrangement joins TRBV29-1 to TRBJ1-3, with unresolved D. The CDR3 covers 12 residues. The germline V and J ends were trimmed by 4 bases and 6 bases, with 10 bases remaining between them. CDR1 is SQVTM, CDR2 ANQGSEA, per germline. The CDR3 sequence is CSVGDPENTIYF. In DNA, the CDR3 is TGCAGCGTTGGTGACCCCGAAAACACCATATATTTT.

About this clone itself: This sequence may be a read error, since a much larger clone differs from it by one base. The V gene is TRBV5-1, the J gene TRBJ1-5; D is unresolved. The CDR3 has 13 amino acids. Germline V gene data show CDR1 as SGHRS and CDR2 as YFSETQ. V was pared by 4 bases and J by 0 bases, with 5 bases between. CDR3 residues: CASSTDSNQPQHF. The DNA of the CDR3 is TGCGCCAGCAGCACGGATAGCAATCAGCCCCAGCATTTT.

The chain combines TRBV6-1 with TRBJ1-5; D remains unclear. V lost 2 bases and J 6 bases, leaving 14 bases between the germline ends. The CDR3 extends over 15 amino acids. Germline CDR1 MNHNS, CDR2 SASEGT. The chain's CDR3 is CASSESLVLGQPQHF. DNA for the CDR3: TGTGCCAGCAGTGAATCGCTAGTATTAGGTCAGCCCCAGCATTTT.

J is TRBJ2-7 and V is TRBV13, with 9 bases that match TRBD2. CDR3 length: 16 residues. CDR1 is PRHDT, CDR2 FYEKMQ, per germline (reference sequence). J was trimmed by 4 bases and V by 2 bases; bases with no gene match: 9. In DNA form, the CDR3 reads TGTGCCAGCAGCTTAATTACTAGCGGGTTACCTTACGAGCAGTACTTC. Translated, it gives CASSLITSGLPYEQYF.

The V and J genes are TRBV5-1 and TRBJ2-5; 7 bases match TRBD1. CDR1 and CDR2 from the germline V gene are SGHRS and YFSETQ. The CDR3 totals 15 residues. The J segment lost 2 bases and the V segment lost 1 base, leaving 5 bases of the junction unmatched. DNA for the CDR3: TGCGCCAGCAGCTTGAGTGGACAGGCACAAGAGACCCAGTACTTC. The encoded protein is CASSLSGQAQETQYF.

V and J are TRBV19 and TRBJ2-1; 7 bases line up with TRBD1. Germline lookup yields CDR1 LNHDA and CDR2 SQIVND (reference sequence). The ends lost 6 bases at V and 0 bases at J; junction bases unmatched: 11. The CDR3 is 17 amino acids. This CDR3 is CASRSPTGTVSYNEQFF. CDR3 nucleotides: TGTGCCAGTAGATCTCCAACCGGGACAGTCTCCTACAATGAGCAGTTCTTC.

This clone appeared a few times. This chain links TRBV28 with TRBJ2-7; 7 nucleotides match TRBD2. The length of the CDR3 is 15 residues. V shed 6 bases and J 3 bases; nucleotides not matched to a gene: 11. Germline CDR1 is MDHEN and CDR2 is SYDVKM. CDR3 residues: CASSIGSSGRYEQYF. CDR3 bases: TGTGCCAGCAGCATAGGGTCTAGCGGACGCTACGAGCAGTACTTC.

The rearrangement links TRBV5-6 to TRBJ1-1; D unresolved. V was shortened by 2 bases and J by 1 base, with 9 bases between the two germline ends. The CDR3 is 14 residues long. Germline values: CDR1 SGHDT, CDR2 YYEEEE. For the CDR3, the DNA is TGTGCCAGCAGCTTTTGGCAGGAGAACACTGAAGCTTTCTTT. Its translation: CASSFWQENTEAFF.

The chain uses TRBV5-8 and TRBJ1-5; tentative D call: TRBD1 (6 bases). Germline V gene sequence: CDR1 SGHTS, CDR2 YDEGEE. The CDR3 loop spans 15 amino acids. V was clipped by 1 base and J by 2 bases, with 10 bases between them. The CDR3 spells CASSLRGGRNQPQHF. The CDR3 DNA follows: TGTGCCAGCAGCTTGAGAGGGGGACGCAATCAGCCCCAGCATTTT.

Regarding this clone: In the same sample, other DNA sequences code for this CDR3. CDR3 coding DNA: TGTGCCAGCAGCCGAAGCACAGATACGCAGTATTTT. This gives the protein CASSRSTDTQYF. J is TRBJ2-3 and V is TRBV7-9, with D uncertain. Trimming took off 5 bases at V and 0 bases at J, with 3 bases between the two ends. Germline CDR1 is SEHNR and CDR2 is FQNEAQ (reference sequence). The CDR3 covers 12 residues.

This clone came up once. The chain links TRBV19 to TRBJ2-1; 8 positions agree with TRBD2. The germline CDR1 and CDR2 sequences are LNHDA and SQIVND (reference sequence). V lost 5 bases and J lost 5; bases outside the gene matches: 8. This CDR3 spans 15 amino acids. The CDR3 protein is CASSGTRILNNEQFF. CDR3 DNA sequence: TGTGCCAGTAGTGGGACTAGGATCCTTAACAATGAGCAGTTCTTC. The full variable domain, completed using reference TRBV19 and TRBJ2-1, is DGGITQSPKYLFRKEGQNVTLSCEQNLNHDAMYWYRQDPGQGLRLIYYSQIVNDFQKGDIAEGYSVSREKKESFPLTVTSAQKNPTAFYLCASSGTRILNNEQFFGPGTRLTVL.

A single count supports this clone. This chain joins TRBV21-1 and TRBJ2-7. TRBV21-1 is a recognized pseudogene. CDR3 size: 15 residues. CDR3 protein: CASSARGTLSYEQYF. DNA of the CDR3: TGTGCCAGCAGCGCCCGGGGGACACTGTCCTACGAGCAGTACTTC.